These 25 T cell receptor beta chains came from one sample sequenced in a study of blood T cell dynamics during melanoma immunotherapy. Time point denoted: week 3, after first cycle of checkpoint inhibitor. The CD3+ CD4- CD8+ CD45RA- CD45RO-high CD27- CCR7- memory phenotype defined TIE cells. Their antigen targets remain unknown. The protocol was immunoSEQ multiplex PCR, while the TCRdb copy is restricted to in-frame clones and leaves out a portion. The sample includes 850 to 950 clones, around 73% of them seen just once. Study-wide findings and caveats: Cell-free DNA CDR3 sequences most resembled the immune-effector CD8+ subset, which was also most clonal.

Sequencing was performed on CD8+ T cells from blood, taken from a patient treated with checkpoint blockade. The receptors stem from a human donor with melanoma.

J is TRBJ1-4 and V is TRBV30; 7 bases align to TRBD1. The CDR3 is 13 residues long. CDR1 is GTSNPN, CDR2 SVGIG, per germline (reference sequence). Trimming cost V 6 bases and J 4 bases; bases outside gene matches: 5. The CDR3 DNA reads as TGTGCCTGCTCCGGACAGGTTAATGAAAAACTGTTTTTT. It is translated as CACSGQVNEKLFF.

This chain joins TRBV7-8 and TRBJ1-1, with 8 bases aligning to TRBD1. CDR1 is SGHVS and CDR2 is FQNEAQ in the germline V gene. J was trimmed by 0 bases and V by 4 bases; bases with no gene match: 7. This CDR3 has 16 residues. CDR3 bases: TGTGCCAGCAGCTCGGGACAGGATTTCATGAACACTGAAGCTTTCTTT. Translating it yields CASSSGQDFMNTEAFF.

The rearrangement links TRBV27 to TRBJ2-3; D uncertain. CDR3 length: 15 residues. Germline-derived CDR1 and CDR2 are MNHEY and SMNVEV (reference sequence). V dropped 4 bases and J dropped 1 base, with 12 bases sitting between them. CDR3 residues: CASSSYLQGTDTQYF. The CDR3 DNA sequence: TGTGCCAGCAGTTCATATTTGCAGGGCACAGATACGCAGTATTTT.

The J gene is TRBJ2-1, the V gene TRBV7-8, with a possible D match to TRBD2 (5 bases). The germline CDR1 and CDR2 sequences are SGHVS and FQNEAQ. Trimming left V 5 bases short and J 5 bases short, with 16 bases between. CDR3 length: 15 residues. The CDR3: CASSQSLGSHNEQFF. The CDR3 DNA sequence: TGTGCCAGCAGCCAGTCGTTAGGGAGCCACAATGAGCAGTTCTTC.

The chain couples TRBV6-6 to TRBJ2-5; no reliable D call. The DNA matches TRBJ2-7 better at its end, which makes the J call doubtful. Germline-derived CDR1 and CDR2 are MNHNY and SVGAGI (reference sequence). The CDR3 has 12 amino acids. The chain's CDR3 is CASSLPPYEQYF. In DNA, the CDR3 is TGTGCCAGCAGCCTCCCCCCCTACGAGCAGTACTTC.

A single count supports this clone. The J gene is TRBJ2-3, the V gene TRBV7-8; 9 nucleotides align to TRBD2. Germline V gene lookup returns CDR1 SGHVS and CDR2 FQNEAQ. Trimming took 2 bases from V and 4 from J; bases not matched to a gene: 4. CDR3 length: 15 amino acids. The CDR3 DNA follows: TGTGCCAGCAGCTTATGGTCTAGCGGGGCAGATACGCAGTATTTT. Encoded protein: CASSLWSSGADTQYF.

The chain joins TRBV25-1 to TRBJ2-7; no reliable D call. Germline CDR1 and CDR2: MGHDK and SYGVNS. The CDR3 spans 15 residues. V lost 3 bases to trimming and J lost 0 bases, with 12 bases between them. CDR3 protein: CASSDVSSSSYEQYF. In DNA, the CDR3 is TGTGCCAGCAGTGATGTGTCTTCGAGCTCCTACGAGCAGTACTTC.

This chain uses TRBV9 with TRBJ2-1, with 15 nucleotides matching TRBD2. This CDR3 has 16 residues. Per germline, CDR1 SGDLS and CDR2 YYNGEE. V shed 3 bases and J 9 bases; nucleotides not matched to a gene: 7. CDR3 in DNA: TGTGCCAGCAGCGAAACGGGACTAGCGGGAGGAATTGAGCAGTTCTTC. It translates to CASSETGLAGGIEQFF.

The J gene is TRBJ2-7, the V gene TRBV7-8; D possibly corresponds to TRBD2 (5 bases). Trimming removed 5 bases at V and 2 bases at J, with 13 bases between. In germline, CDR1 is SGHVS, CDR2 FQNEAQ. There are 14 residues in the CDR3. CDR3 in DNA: TGTGCCAGCAGCCCCGAGATGAGGGCCTACGAGCAGTACTTC. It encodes CASSPEMRAYEQYF.

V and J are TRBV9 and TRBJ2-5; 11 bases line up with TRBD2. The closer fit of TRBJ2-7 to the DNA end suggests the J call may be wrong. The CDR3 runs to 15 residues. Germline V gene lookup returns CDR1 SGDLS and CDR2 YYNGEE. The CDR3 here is CASSELAGVRDEQYF. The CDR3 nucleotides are TGTGCCAGCAGCGAACTAGCGGGAGTCAGGGACGAGCAGTACTTC.

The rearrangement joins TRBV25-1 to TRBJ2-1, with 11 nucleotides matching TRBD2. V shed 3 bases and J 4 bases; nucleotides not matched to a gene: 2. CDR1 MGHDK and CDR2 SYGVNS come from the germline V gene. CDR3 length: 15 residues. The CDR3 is CASSDGTSGYNEQFF. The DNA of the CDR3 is TGTGCCAGCAGTGATGGGACTAGCGGATACAATGAGCAGTTCTTC.

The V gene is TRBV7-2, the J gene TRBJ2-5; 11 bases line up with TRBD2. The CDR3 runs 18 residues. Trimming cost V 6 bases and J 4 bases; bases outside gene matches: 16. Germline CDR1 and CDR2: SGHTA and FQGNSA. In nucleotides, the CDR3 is TGTGCCAGCAGTAGCTTTGGTACTAGCGGGAGAGCGAGAGAGACCCAGTACTTC. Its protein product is CASSSFGTSGRARETQYF.

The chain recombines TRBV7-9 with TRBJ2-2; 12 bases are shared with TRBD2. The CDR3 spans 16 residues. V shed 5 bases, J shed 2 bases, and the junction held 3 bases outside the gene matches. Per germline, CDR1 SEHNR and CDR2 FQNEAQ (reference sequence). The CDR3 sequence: CASSPGLAGNTGELFF. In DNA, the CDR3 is TGTGCCAGCAGCCCTGGACTAGCGGGAAACACCGGGGAGCTGTTTTTT.

The CDR3: CASSLGGQTLEQYF. The CDR3 DNA reads TGTGCCAGCAGCTTGGGGGGACAGACCCTAGAGCAGTACTTC. The chain couples TRBV5-6 to TRBJ2-7; 7 nucleotides line up with TRBD1. The CDR3 spans 14 residues. J lost 7 bases, V lost 0 bases, and 7 bases had no gene match. Germline V gene sequence: CDR1 SGHDT, CDR2 YYEEEE.

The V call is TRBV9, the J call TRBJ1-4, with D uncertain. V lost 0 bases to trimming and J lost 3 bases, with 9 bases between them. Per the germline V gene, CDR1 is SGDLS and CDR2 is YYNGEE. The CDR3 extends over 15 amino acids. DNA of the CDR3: TGTGCCAGCAGCGTAGATAACTACCCTAATGAAAAACTGTTTTTT. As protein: CASSVDNYPNEKLFF.

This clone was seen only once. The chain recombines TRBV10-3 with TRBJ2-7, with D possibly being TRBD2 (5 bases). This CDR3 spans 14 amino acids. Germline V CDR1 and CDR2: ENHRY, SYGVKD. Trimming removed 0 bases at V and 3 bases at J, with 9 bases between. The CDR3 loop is CAISESPSNYEQYF. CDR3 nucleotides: TGTGCCATCAGTGAGTCCCCTAGCAACTACGAGCAGTACTTC.

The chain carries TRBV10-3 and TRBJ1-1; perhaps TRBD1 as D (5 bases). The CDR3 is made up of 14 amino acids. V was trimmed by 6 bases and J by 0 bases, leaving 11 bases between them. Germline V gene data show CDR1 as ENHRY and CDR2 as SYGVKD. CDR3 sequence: CAISLGHLNTEAFF. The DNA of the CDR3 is TGTGCCATCAGCCTTGGACATTTGAACACTGAAGCTTTCTTT.

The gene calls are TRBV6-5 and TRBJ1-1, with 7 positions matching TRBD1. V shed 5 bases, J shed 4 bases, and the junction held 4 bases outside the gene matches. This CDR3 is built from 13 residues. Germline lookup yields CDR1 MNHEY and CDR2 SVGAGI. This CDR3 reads CASSTPGGTEAFF. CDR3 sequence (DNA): TGTGCCAGCAGTACTCCAGGGGGCACTGAAGCTTTCTTT.

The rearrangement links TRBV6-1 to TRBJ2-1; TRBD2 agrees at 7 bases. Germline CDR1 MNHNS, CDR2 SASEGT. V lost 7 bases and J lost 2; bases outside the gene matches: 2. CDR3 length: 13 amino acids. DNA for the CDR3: TGTGCCAGCATAGGACTAGCCTACAATGAGCAGTTCTTC. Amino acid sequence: CASIGLAYNEQFF.

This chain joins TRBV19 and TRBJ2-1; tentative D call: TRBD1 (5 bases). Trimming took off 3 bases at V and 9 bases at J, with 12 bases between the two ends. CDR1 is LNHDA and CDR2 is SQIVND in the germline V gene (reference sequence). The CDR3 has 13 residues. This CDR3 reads CASSIGRVGEQFF. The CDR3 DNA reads TGTGCCAGTAGTATCGGCAGGGTGGGTGAGCAGTTCTTC.

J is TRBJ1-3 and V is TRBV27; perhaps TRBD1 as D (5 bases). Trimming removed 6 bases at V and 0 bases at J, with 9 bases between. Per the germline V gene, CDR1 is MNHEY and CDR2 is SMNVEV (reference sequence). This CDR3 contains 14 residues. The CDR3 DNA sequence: TGTGCCAGCAGGGTCCAGGGCTCTGGAAACACCATATATTTT. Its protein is CASRVQGSGNTIYF.

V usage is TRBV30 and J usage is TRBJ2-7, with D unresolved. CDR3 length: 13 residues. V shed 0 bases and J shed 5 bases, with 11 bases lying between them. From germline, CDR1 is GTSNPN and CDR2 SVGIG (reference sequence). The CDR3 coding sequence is TGTGCCTGGAGTGTCGGGCTAGACGACGAGCAGTACTTC. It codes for CAWSVGLDDEQYF.

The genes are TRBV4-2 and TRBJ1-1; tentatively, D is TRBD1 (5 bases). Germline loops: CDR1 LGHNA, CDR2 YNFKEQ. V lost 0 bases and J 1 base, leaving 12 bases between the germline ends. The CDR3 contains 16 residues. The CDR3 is CASSQDLQGANTEAFF. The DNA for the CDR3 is TGTGCCAGCAGCCAAGATCTCCAAGGGGCGAACACTGAAGCTTTCTTT.

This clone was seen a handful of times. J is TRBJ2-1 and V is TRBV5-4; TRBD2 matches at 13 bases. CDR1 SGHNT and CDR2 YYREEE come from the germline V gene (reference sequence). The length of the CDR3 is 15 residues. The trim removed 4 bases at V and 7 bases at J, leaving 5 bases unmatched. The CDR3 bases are TGTGCCAGCAGCCCAGGACTAGCGGGAGCGAATGAGCAGTTCTTC. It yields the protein CASSPGLAGANEQFF. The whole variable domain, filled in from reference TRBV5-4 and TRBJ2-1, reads ETGVTQSPTHLIKTRGQQVTLRCSSQSGHNTVSWYQQALGQGPQFIFQYYREEENGRGNFPPRFSGLQFPNYSSELNVNALELDDSALYLCASSPGLAGANEQFFGPGTRLTVL.

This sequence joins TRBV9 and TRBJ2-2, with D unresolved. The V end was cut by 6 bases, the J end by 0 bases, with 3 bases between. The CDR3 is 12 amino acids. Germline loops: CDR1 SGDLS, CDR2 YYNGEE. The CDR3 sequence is CASISNTGELFF. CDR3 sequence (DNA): TGTGCCAGCATCTCGAACACCGGGGAGCTGTTTTTT.